A single sample gave rise to the 27 T cell receptor beta chains below, sequenced in a study of CD8+CD57+ T cells in acquired aplastic anemia. Genomic DNA served as template for TCR beta VDJ and CDR3 profiling. TCRdb re-called the reads through MiXCR, storing one row per CDR3 protein. The table lists roughly 150,000 distinct CDR3 sequences, around 47% of them singletons, with 2.5% to 4% in the top ten. Sequenced patients had shown CD8+CD57+ cell expansion by flow cytometry. Sequences were obtained from sorted CD4+, CD8+, or CD8+CD57+ T cells (not recorded which) from PBMCs. These receptors were taken from a human donor with aplastic anemia.

The V call is TRBV20-1, the J call TRBJ1-6; D gene unclear. Germline loops: CDR1 DFQATT, CDR2 SNEGSKA (reference sequence). The germline V and J ends were trimmed by 6 bases and 7 bases, with 16 bases remaining between them. The CDR3 covers 14 residues. The CDR3 sequence is CSARHGIKNSPLHF. In DNA, the CDR3 is TGCAGTGCGAGACACGGGATAAAGAATTCACCCCTCCACTTT.

In its sample, this clonotype was seen many times. The genes are TRBV6-5 and TRBJ1-2, with TRBD1 identical over 7 bases. There are 15 residues in the CDR3. Germline V lookup: CDR1 MNHEY, CDR2 SVGAGI. The V gene end was trimmed by 1 base and the J gene end by 9 bases; junction bases not matched to a gene: 11. CDR3 DNA: TGTGCCAGCAGTTACTTCGGGACAGTTTCCCGTAGCTACACCTTC. Its translation is CASSYFGTVSRSYTF.

At least ten counts were recorded for this clonotype. This chain joins TRBV15 and TRBJ2-4; TRBD2 agrees at 8 bases. The CDR3 sequence is 17 residues long. The germline V gene encodes CDR1 LNHNV and CDR2 YYDKDF (reference sequence). With 0 bases clipped from V and 0 bases from J, the junction kept 4 bases outside the gene matches. CDR3 DNA: TGTGCCACCAGCAGAGACGGGGGGGGCCTAGCCAAAAACATTCAGTACTTC. Protein: CATSRDGGGLAKNIQYF.

This clonotype was detected ten times or more. J is TRBJ1-6 and V is TRBV7-2; TRBD1 matches at 8 bases. Germline V gene sequence: CDR1 SGHTA, CDR2 FQGNSA. V lost 5 bases and J lost 8; bases outside the gene matches: 5. The CDR3 contains 14 residues. The CDR3: CASSAYRGDSPLHF. DNA of the CDR3: TGTGCCAGCAGCGCATACAGGGGGGATTCACCCCTCCACTTT.

This clonotype was seen repeatedly, ten times or more. The chain has TRBV19 and TRBJ1-5, with a tentative D call TRBD1 (5 bases). The CDR3 has 12 amino acids. In germline, CDR1 is LNHDA, CDR2 SQIVND (reference sequence). V lost 6 bases, J lost 6 bases, and 9 bases lay in between. The DNA for the CDR3 is TGTGCCAGTAGGGGACCGGGTCAGCCCCAGCATTTT. Its protein is CASRGPGQPQHF.

On this clonotype itself: One end of the junction varies from germline; a read error may be responsible. This chain joins TRBV29-1 and TRBJ1-1, with D unresolved. CDR1 SQVTM and CDR2 ANQGSEA come from the germline V gene. The CDR3 has 12 residues. The CDR3 reads CSVVQPNAEAFF. CDR3 coding DNA: TGCAGCGTTGTTCAACCGAACGCTGAAGCTTTCTTT.

This chain connects TRBV25-1 to TRBJ2-7; D is possibly TRBD1 (5 bases). The germline CDR1 and CDR2 sequences are MGHDK and SYGVNS. V was shortened by 6 bases and J by 2 bases, with 17 bases between the two germline ends. CDR3 length: 15 amino acids. In nucleotides, the CDR3 is TGTGCCAGCAGCTCTGGCCCAGGACACACCTACGAGCAGTACTTC. Translating gives CASSSGPGHTYEQYF.

The chain couples TRBV15 to TRBJ1-3; D remains ambiguous. In germline, CDR1 is LNHNV, CDR2 YYDKDF (reference sequence). The CDR3 is 16 residues long. The V end was cut by 1 base, the J end by 0 bases, with 10 bases between. Here the CDR3 DNA reads TGTGCCACCAGCAGAGTAGGGTCCCGCTCTGGAAACACCATATATTTT. Translation: CATSRVGSRSGNTIYF.

The chain employs TRBV7-8 and TRBJ2-1, with D tentatively TRBD1 or TRBD2 (5 bases each). This CDR3 contains 13 residues. With 1 base removed from V and 5 bases from J, the gap between germline ends came to 6 bases. CDR1 and CDR2 (germline): SGHVS, FQNEAQ. The CDR3 DNA sequence: TGTGCCAGCAGCTTAGGGGACCACAATGAGCAGTTCTTC. Amino acids: CASSLGDHNEQFF.

The V gene is TRBV19, the J gene TRBJ1-1; D is perhaps TRBD1 (5 bases). The CDR3 contains 12 residues. The V gene's germline CDR1 is LNHDA and CDR2 SQIVND (reference sequence). V lost 8 bases and J lost 8, with 15 bases in between. CDR3 region: CASSEGSAEAFF. CDR3 sequence (DNA): TGTGCCAGTTCTGAGGGGTCAGCCGAAGCTTTCTTT.

Comment on this clonotype: An end of the junction differs from the germline gene, which may be a read error. The V and J genes are TRBV5-1 and TRBJ2-3; D tentatively reads TRBD1 or TRBD2 (5 bases each). CDR1 is SGHRS, CDR2 YFSETQ, per germline. This CDR3 has 15 residues. The CDR3 DNA reads TGCGCCAGCAGCGTCGGGGCGGCTAGCACAGATACGCAGTACTTT. Residues: CASSVGAASTDTQYF.

This clonotype was observed once. V and J are TRBV6-2 or TRBV6-3 and TRBJ2-7; D remains unclear. CDR1 and CDR2 (germline): MNHEY, SVGEGT. V lost 0 bases and J 6 bases, leaving 3 bases between the germline ends. The CDR3 has 11 amino acids. As DNA, the CDR3 is TGTGCCAGCAGTTACTCTCGCGAGCAGTACTTC. The encoded protein is CASSYSREQYF.

This rearrangement joins TRBV7-2 to TRBJ2-7; 11 nucleotides line up with TRBD2. Unmatched junction bases numbered 7, after V lost 2 bases and J lost 7 bases. The CDR3 spans 15 residues. Germline lookup yields CDR1 SGHTA and CDR2 FQGNSA. The CDR3 DNA sequence: TGTGCCAGCAGCTTACTTAGCGGGGGGGCCCGGGAGCAGTACTTC. Encoded protein: CASSLLSGGAREQYF.

This clonotype was observed many times. The chain joins TRBV7-9 to TRBJ1-2; a weak D match, TRBD1 (5 bases). V lost 4 bases to trimming and J lost 3 bases, with 15 bases between them. The CDR3 runs to 15 residues. Germline-derived CDR1 and CDR2 are SEHNR and FQNEAQ (reference sequence). CDR3 protein: CASSSPGPMDYGYTF. The CDR3 nucleotides read TGTGCCAGCAGCTCTCCGGGACCCATGGACTATGGCTACACCTTC.

For this clonotype: An end of the junction does not agree with germline; a read error may underlie this. The chain has TRBV19 and TRBJ2-7; D remains ambiguous. Germline CDR1 LNHDA, CDR2 SQIVND (reference sequence). This CDR3 has 11 amino acids. The CDR3 spells CASSTLYEQYF. The CDR3 DNA reads TGTGCCAGCAGTACACTATACGAGCAGTACTTC.

A word on this clonotype: Since no conserved phenylalanine or tryptophan closes the CDR3, a read error is the likely cause. The J gene is TRBJ2-3, the V gene TRBV29-1, with D tentatively TRBD2 (7 bases). The V gene's germline CDR1 is SQVTM and CDR2 ANQGSEA. The CDR3 extends over 15 amino acids. The CDR3 loop is CSVGFGGGVGDAQYL. CDR3 DNA sequence: TGCAGCGTGGGATTTGGAGGGGGGGTTGGAGATGCGCAGTATCTT.

This chain joins TRBV2 and TRBJ2-5, with D possibly TRBD2 on 6 matching bases. The CDR3 spans 12 residues. Trimming took off 5 bases at V and 3 bases at J, with 7 bases between the two ends. From germline, CDR1 is SNHLY and CDR2 FYNNEI. As DNA, the CDR3 is TGTGCCAGCAGTAGGACTAAAGAGACCCAGTACTTC. It translates to CASSRTKETQYF.

Many counts were recorded for this clonotype. The chain recombines TRBV5-1 with TRBJ1-5; the D is unclear. The CDR3 spans 14 residues. V was pared by 7 bases and J by 2 bases, with 13 bases between. The germline V gene encodes CDR1 SGHRS and CDR2 YFSETQ. The CDR3 DNA is TGCGCCAGCGCTTCAGAGTCTGGCAATCAGCCCCAGCATTTT. It encodes CASASESGNQPQHF.

The chain links TRBV30 to TRBJ2-2; TRBD2 aligns across 10 bases. From germline, CDR1 is GTSNPN and CDR2 SVGIG (reference sequence). CDR3 length equals 16 residues. J was trimmed by 3 bases and V by 3 bases; bases with no gene match: 7. CDR3 DNA sequence: TGTGCCTGGAGGGTAATAGGACTAGCGGACACCGGGGAGCTGTTTTTT. Its translation: CAWRVIGLADTGELFF.

This chain links TRBV19 with TRBJ1-6; 9 bases agree with TRBD1. With 5 bases clipped from V and 6 bases from J, the junction kept 5 bases outside the gene matches. The CDR3 spans 15 residues. The germline gives CDR1 LNHDA, CDR2 SQIVND (reference sequence). CDR3 bases: TGTGCCAGTAGTCCCCGGACAGGGGTTAATTCACCCCTCCACTTT. It specifies CASSPRTGVNSPLHF. The entire variable domain, with the rest obtained from reference TRBV19 and TRBJ1-6, is as follows: DGGITQSPKYLFRKEGQNVTLSCEQNLNHDAMYWYRQDPGQGLRLIYYSQIVNDFQKGDIAEGYSVSREKKESFPLTVTSAQKNPTAFYLCASSPRTGVNSPLHFGNGTRLTVT.

This chain links TRBV3-1 with TRBJ1-2; 8 bases are shared with TRBD1. Germline V lookup: CDR1 LGHDT, CDR2 YNNKEL (reference sequence). Trimming cost V 5 bases and J 8 bases; bases outside gene matches: 10. The CDR3 runs 14 residues. This CDR3 reads CASSYDRGAEGYTF. The CDR3 region has the DNA TGTGCCAGCAGCTACGACAGGGGAGCAGAAGGCTACACCTTC.

This clonotype was observed at least ten times. The chain combines TRBV12-3 or TRBV12-4 with TRBJ1-2, with D uncertain. The CDR3 consists of 13 residues. Trimming left V 0 bases short and J 8 bases short, with 10 bases between. CDR3 amino acids: CASSLAGRYGYTF. CDR3 in DNA: TGTGCCAGCAGTTTAGCTGGACGTTACGGCTACACCTTC.

The V and J genes are TRBV12-3 or TRBV12-4 and TRBJ1-6, with a possible D match to TRBD1 (6 bases). The CDR3 runs 16 residues. Trimming stripped 3 bases from V and 8 bases from J, with 17 bases between. In DNA form, the CDR3 reads TGTGCCAGCAGTTTCCCAGGGGCTGAAGCTTATTCACCCCTCCACTTT. Translated, it gives CASSFPGAEAYSPLHF.

This clonotype was seen many times. The chain is built from TRBV19 and TRBJ2-5, with a weak D call TRBD1 (6 bases). The length of the CDR3 is 13 residues. Germline assignment: CDR1 LNHDA and CDR2 SQIVND (reference sequence). V was cut by 6 bases and J by 3 bases, with 11 bases left in between. Here the CDR3 reads CASRRRTEETQYF. Here the CDR3 DNA reads TGTGCCAGTAGAAGGAGGACAGAAGAGACCCAGTACTTC.

This clonotype occurred a few times. The V and J genes are TRBV10-2 and TRBJ1-2; unclear D gene. Per the germline V gene, CDR1 is WSHSY and CDR2 is SAAADI. Trimming cost V 7 bases and J 7 bases, with 13 bases left between them. The CDR3 consists of 12 residues. The CDR3 sequence is CASTMRPGGYTF. CDR3 coding DNA: TGCGCCAGCACGATGAGACCGGGTGGCTACACCTTC.

The J gene is TRBJ1-2, the V gene TRBV29-1, with TRBD1 identical over 7 bases. Germline loops: CDR1 SQVTM, CDR2 ANQGSEA. After removal of 3 bases from V and 8 bases from J, the junction contained 6 bases not matched to a gene. This CDR3 comprises 12 residues. This chain's CDR3 is CSVEDRSSGYTF. DNA for the CDR3: TGCAGCGTTGAGGACAGGTCTTCAGGCTACACCTTC.

This clonotype has just a few counts. A read error may explain this, as a much larger clone is one base away. The CDR3 loop is CASSQDLGEGAKYF. The CDR3, as DNA: TGTGCCAGCAGCCAGGACTTAGGGGAAGGGGCCAAGTACTTC. V and J are TRBV4-2 and TRBJ2-5; D assignment may be TRBD1 or TRBD2 (5 bases each). V lost 3 bases, J lost 12 bases, and 20 bases lay in between. CDR1 is LGHNA, CDR2 YNFKEQ, per germline. The CDR3 sequence is 14 residues long.